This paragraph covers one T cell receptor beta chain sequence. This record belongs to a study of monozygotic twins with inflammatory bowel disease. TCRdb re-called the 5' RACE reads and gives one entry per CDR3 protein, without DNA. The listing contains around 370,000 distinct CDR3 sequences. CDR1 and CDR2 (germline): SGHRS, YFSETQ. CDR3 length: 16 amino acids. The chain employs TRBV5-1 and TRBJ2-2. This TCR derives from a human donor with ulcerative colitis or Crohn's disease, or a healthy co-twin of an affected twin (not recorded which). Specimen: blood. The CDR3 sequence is CASSLAGVGYTGELFF. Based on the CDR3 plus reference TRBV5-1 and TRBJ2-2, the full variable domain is KAGVTQTPRYLIKTRGQQVTLSCSPISGHRSVSWYQQTPGQGLQFLFEYFSETQRNKGNFPGRFSGRQFSNSRSEMNVSTLELGDSALYLCASSLAGVGYTGELFFGEGSRLTVL.